This T cell receptor beta chain was found in a study of blood T cells in healthy people across ages. General study findings and limits: When set beside aged donors, long-lived donors presented more naive CD4+ cells and higher diversity. Significant beta diversity loss was already apparent by age about 42, declining roughly linearly.

From germline, CDR1 is SGHDN and CDR2 FVKESK. Trimming took 4 bases from V and 4 from J; bases not matched to a gene: 8. The CDR3 loop spans 17 amino acids. It was with a sample-barcoded 5' primer and a J-beta primer mix that a second PCR of roughly 7 to 12 cycles was run. Tagging of each cDNA molecule was performed by a template-switch adaptor with 12 random nucleotides. Each CDR3 protein gets one entry after TCRdb re-called the 5' RACE reads with MiXCR. The sample shows 700,000 to 1,000,000 distinct CDR3 sequences, approximately 44% of them seen only once. Turning to this clonotype: Antigen specificity is unknown.

The clonotype comes from a man aged 55 to 69 in good health. The sample consisted of blood. The chain has TRBV14 and TRBJ2-5; 14 nucleotides align to TRBD2. DNA for the CDR3: TGTGCCAGCAGCCTCGGGACTAGCGGGGGCCCGGGAGAGACCCAGTACTTC. Its translation is CASSLGTSGGPGETQYF.